This T cell receptor (beta chain) emerged from a study of identical twins. General study results and limits: Invariant MAIT and iNKT cells are populations that could partly confound zero-insertion analyses.

This CDR3 has 15 residues. The V segment lost 4 bases and the J segment 5 bases; nucleotides outside the gene matches: 10. CDR1 SGHRS and CDR2 YFSETQ come from the germline V gene. In TCRdb, the 5' RACE reads were re-called with MiXCR into one record per CDR3 protein. In the table there are a few hundred thousand distinct CDR3 sequences, approximately 7.1% of which are singletons. A note on this clonotype: The antigen remains unidentified.

The same data also contributed to another study, on T cells expressing NK-cell markers. From that report: About six donors showed dominant NKG2C+ clonotypes comprising roughly 1.0-7.5% of their CD8+ T cells.

This TCR came from a woman between 18 and 30 years old in good health. The V gene is TRBV5-1, the J gene TRBJ2-7; 9 bases line up with TRBD1. Sequenced material: CD8+ T cells sorted from blood. The CDR3 sequence is CASSSFPGQGNEQYF. For the CDR3, the DNA is TGCGCCAGCAGCAGCTTTCCGGGACAGGGCAACGAGCAGTACTTC.